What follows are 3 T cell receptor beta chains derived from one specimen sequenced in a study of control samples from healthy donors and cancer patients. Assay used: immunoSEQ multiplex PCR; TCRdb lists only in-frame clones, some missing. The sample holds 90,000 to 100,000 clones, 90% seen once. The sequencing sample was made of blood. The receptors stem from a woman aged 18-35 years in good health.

The CDR3 loop reads CASSFGGQGGTEAFF. The CDR3 nucleotides are TGTGCCAGCAGCTTCGGAGGACAGGGAGGGACTGAAGCTTTCTTT. The chain carries TRBV7-3 and TRBJ1-1; 8 positions agree with TRBD1. The V gene's germline CDR1 is SGHTA and CDR2 FQGTGA. The ends lost 3 bases at V and 5 bases at J; junction bases unmatched: 8. There are 15 residues in the CDR3.

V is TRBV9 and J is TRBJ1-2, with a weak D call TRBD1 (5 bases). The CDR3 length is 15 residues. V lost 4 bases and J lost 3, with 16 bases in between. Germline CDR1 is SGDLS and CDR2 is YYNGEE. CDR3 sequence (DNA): TGTGCCAGCAGCCCAGTGGTTTCGGGGGACTATGGCTACACCTTC. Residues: CASSPVVSGDYGYTF.

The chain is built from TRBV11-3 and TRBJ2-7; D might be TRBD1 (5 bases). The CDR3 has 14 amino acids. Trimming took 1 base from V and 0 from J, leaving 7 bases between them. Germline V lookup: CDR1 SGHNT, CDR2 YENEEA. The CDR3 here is CASSLGGSSYEQYF. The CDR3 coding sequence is TGTGCCAGCAGCTTAGGGGGCAGCTCCTACGAGCAGTACTTC. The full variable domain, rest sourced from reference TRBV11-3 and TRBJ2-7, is EAGVVQSPRYKIIEKKQPVAFWCNPISGHNTLYWYLQNLGQGPELLIRYENEEAVDDSQLPKDRFSAERLKGVDSTLKIQPAELGDSAVYLCASSLGGSSYEQYFGPGTRLTVT.